Each of the 30 T cell receptor beta chains below was sequenced from the same sample in a study of PD-L1 blockade in urothelial cancer. Profiling relied on immunoSEQ multiplex PCR, and the TCRdb table lists in-frame clones only, not all of them. The data contain tens of thousands of clones, roughly 85% of them singletons. Described time point: pretreatment peripheral blood. The input for sequencing was PBMCs, taken around atezolizumab (anti-PD-L1) treatment. These receptors were obtained from a woman aged 55-69 years with urothelial cancer.

The J gene is TRBJ1-3, the V gene TRBV19; the D is unclear. Trimming shortened V by 7 bases and J by 0 bases, and 4 bases separated the two germline ends. The germline V gene has CDR1 LNHDA and CDR2 SQIVND (reference sequence). The CDR3 runs to 12 residues. The CDR3 region is CASTYSGNTIYF. The CDR3 region has the DNA TGTGCCAGTACCTACTCTGGAAACACCATATATTTT.

The CDR3: CSVETTGGGYEQFF. As DNA, the CDR3 is TGCAGCGTTGAGACCACAGGGGGGGGGTATGAGCAGTTCTTC. V gene TRBV29-1 combines with J gene TRBJ2-1; D may be TRBD1 (8 bases). The CDR3 contains 14 residues. In germline, CDR1 is SQVTM, CDR2 ANQGSEA. The V end lost 3 bases, the J end lost 8 bases, and 17 bases lay between the germline ends.

The J gene is TRBJ2-5, the V gene TRBV6-1; 7 bases line up with TRBD1. V dropped 2 bases and J dropped 1; count of bases not matched to a gene: 4. The CDR3 totals 15 residues. From germline, CDR1 is MNHNS and CDR2 SASEGT. The CDR3 DNA reads as TGTGCCAGCAGTGAACTGACAGGGTCCCAAGAGACCCAGTACTTC. This sequence encodes CASSELTGSQETQYF.

The chain has TRBV7-2 and TRBJ2-7; D gene uncertain. Trimming shortened V by 3 bases and J by 0 bases, and 9 bases separated the two germline ends. The CDR3 runs to 14 residues. The V gene's germline CDR1 is SGHTA and CDR2 FQGNSA. CDR3 region: CASSFGADSYEQYF. In DNA, the CDR3 is TGTGCCAGCAGCTTCGGCGCGGACTCCTACGAGCAGTACTTC.

V gene TRBV6-5 combines with J gene TRBJ1-2; 7 nucleotides agree with TRBD1. The germline gives CDR1 MNHEY, CDR2 SVGAGI. The CDR3 extends over 14 amino acids. The junction had 6 bases not matched to a gene; V was cut back by 5 bases and J by 3 bases. The CDR3 loop reads CASSPWDSDYGYTF. The CDR3 coding sequence is TGTGCCAGCAGTCCGTGGGACAGCGACTATGGCTACACCTTC.

The chain joins TRBV5-1 to TRBJ1-2; D possibly corresponds to TRBD1 (5 bases). This CDR3 is 16 amino acids long. Germline V lookup: CDR1 SGHRS, CDR2 YFSETQ. Trimming took 5 bases from V and 3 from J, leaving 20 bases between them. CDR3 bases: TGCGCCAGCAGTCTGCGGGGGGGGATTGCGGACTATGGCTACACCTTC. This encodes CASSLRGGIADYGYTF.

The chain combines TRBV19 with TRBJ1-1; D uncertain. The ends were cut back, 3 bases at V and 0 bases at J, with 14 bases in the middle. The length of the CDR3 is 16 residues. CDR1 and CDR2 (germline): LNHDA, SQIVND (reference sequence). The CDR3 sequence: CASSIPGSLMNTEAFF. DNA for the CDR3: TGTGCCAGTAGTATCCCGGGTAGTCTGATGAACACTGAAGCTTTCTTT.

This chain joins TRBV29-1 and TRBJ2-1; D possibly corresponds to TRBD2 (6 bases). The CDR3 runs to 12 residues. Between the trimmed V and J ends, which lost 6 bases and 7 bases, there was a span of 13 bases. CDR1 and CDR2 from the germline V gene are SQVTM and ANQGSEA. CDR3 sequence (DNA): TGCAGCGTCTTTAGCGGAGGGAATGAGCAGTTCTTC. Translation: CSVFSGGNEQFF.

The chain is built from TRBV5-1 and TRBJ2-3, with TRBD2 as a possible D gene (6 bases). The V end was cut by 0 bases, the J end by 0 bases, with 8 bases between. The CDR3 consists of 15 residues. CDR1 is SGHRS and CDR2 is YFSETQ in the germline V gene. The CDR3 region has the DNA TGCGCCAGCAGCTTGGTCGGGACTAGCACAGATACGCAGTATTTT. Amino acids: CASSLVGTSTDTQYF. The variable domain in full, with the rest retrieved from reference TRBV5-1 and TRBJ2-3, is KAGVTQTPRYLIKTRGQQVTLSCSPISGHRSVSWYQQTPGQGLQFLFEYFSETQRNKGNFPGRFSGRQFSNSRSEMNVSTLELGDSALYLCASSLVGTSTDTQYFGPGTRLTVL.

The rearrangement joins TRBV4-2 to TRBJ2-7, with TRBD2 identical over 9 bases. The junction had 6 bases not matched to a gene; V was cut back by 0 bases and J by 3 bases. This CDR3 has 16 residues. CDR1 and CDR2 from the germline V gene are LGHNA and YNFKEQ. CDR3 protein: CASSQEGSGGHYEQYF. The CDR3 DNA reads as TGTGCCAGCAGCCAAGAGGGTAGCGGGGGCCACTACGAGCAGTACTTC.

This rearrangement joins TRBV4-3 to TRBJ1-2; TRBD1 aligns across 7 bases. The J segment lost 1 base and the V segment lost 0 bases, leaving 8 bases of the junction unmatched. Germline CDR1 and CDR2: LGHNA and YSLEER. The CDR3 sequence is 17 residues long. In DNA, the CDR3 is TGCGCCAGCAGCCAAGACCCCGGGACAGATTTTAACTATGGCTACACCTTC. The encoded protein is CASSQDPGTDFNYGYTF.

V usage is TRBV5-1 and J usage is TRBJ2-7; possible D gene TRBD1, 5 bases. Trimming removed 0 bases at V and 3 bases at J, with 19 bases between. Germline lookup yields CDR1 SGHRS and CDR2 YFSETQ. This CDR3 comprises 17 residues. CDR3 nucleotide sequence: TGCGCCAGCAGCTTGGTAGTAGGGGCCGATGACTTCTACGAGCAGTACTTC. Protein product: CASSLVVGADDFYEQYF.

The chain uses TRBV4-2 and TRBJ2-2, with 8 bases aligning to TRBD2. The CDR3 is made up of 18 amino acids. With V trimmed by 0 bases and J by 4 bases, 10 bases remained unmatched. The germline gives CDR1 LGHNA, CDR2 YNFKEQ. In DNA, the CDR3 is TGTGCCAGCAGCCAAGAAATATCGGGGGGGGGTGGCACCGGGGAGCTGTTTTTT. Residues: CASSQEISGGGGTGELFF.

The J gene is TRBJ1-6, the V gene TRBV19; 7 bases are a match to TRBD1. The CDR3 loop spans 15 amino acids. V lost 5 bases, J lost 8 bases, and 9 bases stayed unmatched. In germline, CDR1 is LNHDA, CDR2 SQIVND (reference sequence). CDR3 DNA: TGTGCCAGTAGTGAACACAGGGGTGGATATTCACCCCTCCACTTT. Encoded protein: CASSEHRGGYSPLHF.

V gene TRBV7-9 combines with J gene TRBJ2-4; D is possibly TRBD2 (5 bases). Trimming took off 5 bases at V and 6 bases at J, with 11 bases between the two ends. This CDR3 comprises 13 residues. The germline gives CDR1 SEHNR, CDR2 FQNEAQ (reference sequence). The CDR3 DNA reads TGTGCCAGCAGCCCAGGACTTAGAAACATTCAGTACTTC. Residues: CASSPGLRNIQYF. Drawing the rest from reference TRBV7-9 and TRBJ2-4, the complete variable domain is DTGVSQNPRHKITKRGQNVTFRCDPISEHNRLYWYRQTLGQGPEFLTYFQNEAQLEKSRLLSDRFSAERPKGSFSTLEIQRTEQGDSAMYLCASSPGLRNIQYFGAGTRLSVL.

The V and J genes are TRBV28 and TRBJ2-2; possibly TRBD1 for D (6 bases). V was shortened by 2 bases and J by 4 bases, with 14 bases between the two germline ends. Per germline, CDR1 MDHEN and CDR2 SYDVKM. This CDR3 comprises 16 residues. In DNA form, the CDR3 reads TGTGCCAGCAGTTTACCGGGACAAGTTGGCACCGGGGAGCTGTTTTTT. Amino acids: CASSLPGQVGTGELFF.

The rearrangement uses TRBV4-3 and TRBJ2-1; 9 bases match TRBD2. The trim removed 1 base at V and 4 bases at J, leaving 11 bases unmatched. The length of the CDR3 is 18 residues. Germline CDR1 is LGHNA and CDR2 is YSLEER. CDR3 nucleotide sequence: TGCGCCAGCAGCCAAGGGCCGCGACTAGCGGAAAGGTACAATGAGCAGTTCTTC. It specifies CASSQGPRLAERYNEQFF.

This chain connects TRBV7-3 to TRBJ1-1; D call uncertain. The V gene's germline CDR1 is SGHTA and CDR2 FQGTGA. V shed 5 bases and J shed 4 bases, with 14 bases lying between them. CDR3 length equals 14 residues. CDR3 sequence: CASSPDLEGTEAFF. In DNA, the CDR3 is TGTGCCAGCAGCCCCGACTTGGAAGGCACTGAAGCTTTCTTT. The full variable domain, rest sourced from reference TRBV7-3 and TRBJ1-1, is GAGVSQTPSNKVTEKGKYVELRCDPISGHTALYWYRQSLGQGPEFLIYFQGTGAADDSGLPNDRFFAVRPEGSVSTLKIQRTERGDSAVYLCASSPDLEGTEAFFGQGTRLTVV.

This chain uses TRBV5-1 with TRBJ2-3; no firm D call. The ends were cut back, 1 base at V and 4 bases at J, with 7 bases in the middle. The CDR3 consists of 13 residues. The V gene's germline CDR1 is SGHRS and CDR2 YFSETQ. CDR3 DNA: TGCGCCAGCAGCTTGATCGAGGCAGATACGCAGTATTTT. Translation gives CASSLIEADTQYF.

The V and J genes are TRBV7-8 and TRBJ2-1; 7 positions match TRBD1. There are 17 residues in the CDR3. V lost 1 base to trimming and J lost 4 bases; unmatched junction nucleotides: 10. Germline values: CDR1 SGHVS, CDR2 FQNEAQ. CDR3 amino acids: CASSLGHTGEGYNEQFF. Here the CDR3 DNA reads TGTGCCAGCAGCTTAGGCCATACAGGGGAAGGTTACAATGAGCAGTTCTTC.

This clone was counted a single time. This rearrangement joins TRBV9 to TRBJ2-1; 15 bases map to TRBD2. From germline, CDR1 is SGDLS and CDR2 YYNGEE. Unmatched junction bases numbered 18, after V lost 4 bases and J lost 1 base. The CDR3 sequence is 22 residues long. CDR3 sequence (DNA): TGTGCCAGCAGCTTTTCGCCCATCCCGGGACTAGCGGGGGGTCTGTCCTACAATGAGCAGTTCTTC. Translation: CASSFSPIPGLAGGLSYNEQFF.

The chain carries TRBV9 and TRBJ2-7, with D possibly being TRBD1 (7 bases). This CDR3 has 16 residues. Trimming left V 0 bases short and J 0 bases short, with 13 bases between. Germline V lookup: CDR1 SGDLS, CDR2 YYNGEE. The CDR3 region has the DNA TGTGCCAGCAGCGTAGCTCCAGGGGGACTCTCCTACGAGCAGTACTTC. Translation: CASSVAPGGLSYEQYF. The full variable domain, completed using reference TRBV9 and TRBJ2-7, is DSGVTQTPKHLITATGQRVTLRCSPRSGDLSVYWYQQSLDQGLQFLIQYYNGEERAKGNILERFSAQQFPDLHSELNLSSLELGDSALYFCASSVAPGGLSYEQYFGPGTRLTVT.

This clone has more than one count but fewer than ten. The V gene is TRBV29-1, the J gene TRBJ1-1; D call uncertain. Trimming removed 4 bases from V and 4 bases from J, with 7 bases in between. The germline CDR1 and CDR2 sequences are SQVTM and ANQGSEA. This CDR3 comprises 11 residues. The CDR3 coding sequence is TGCAGCGTTGTAAGAGCCACTGAAGCTTTCTTT. This sequence encodes CSVVRATEAFF. Full variable domain (remainder filled in from reference TRBV29-1 and TRBJ1-1): SAVISQKPSRDICQRGTSLTIQCQVDSQVTMMFWYRQQPGQSLTLIATANQGSEATYESGFVIDKFPISRPNLTFSTLTVSNMSPEDSSIYLCSVVRATEAFFGQGTRLTVV.

The table lists this clone with a count of one. V usage is TRBV7-2 and J usage is TRBJ2-7; 13 nucleotides line up with TRBD2. CDR3 length equals 19 residues. V lost 5 bases to trimming and J lost 0 bases; unmatched junction nucleotides: 13. Germline lookup yields CDR1 SGHTA and CDR2 FQGNSA. The chain's CDR3 is CASSPGLAGEIWSSYEQYF. The CDR3 DNA sequence: TGTGCCAGCAGCCCAGGACTAGCGGGAGAAATATGGAGCTCCTACGAGCAGTACTTC.

This clone was detected only once. The chain has TRBV5-8 and TRBJ2-1; 8 bases are shared with TRBD2. Per the germline V gene, CDR1 is SGHTS and CDR2 is YDEGEE. Losses at the gene ends were 7 bases for V and 6 bases for J; bases not matched to a gene: 21. The CDR3 extends over 18 amino acids. The CDR3 loop reads CASPSSGVLAGGGNEQFF. The CDR3 DNA is TGTGCCAGCCCCTCCTCGGGGGTACTCGCGGGAGGAGGCAATGAGCAGTTCTTC. The entire variable domain, with the rest obtained from reference TRBV5-8 and TRBJ2-1, is as follows: EAGVTQSPTHLIKTRGQQATLRCSPISGHTSVYWYQQALGLGLQFLLWYDEGEERNRGNFPPRFSGRQFPNYSSELNVNALELEDSALYLCASPSSGVLAGGGNEQFFGPGTRLTVL.

Only one count was recorded for this clone. The chain links TRBV9 to TRBJ2-2; TRBD2 aligns across 14 bases. Germline lookup yields CDR1 SGDLS and CDR2 YYNGEE. V was clipped by 3 bases and J by 9 bases; unmatched bases: 7. The CDR3 covers 16 residues. CDR3 loop: CASSAAGTSGSRELFF. Here the CDR3 DNA reads TGTGCCAGCAGCGCAGCAGGGACTAGCGGGAGCCGGGAGCTGTTTTTT.

This chain connects TRBV10-3 to TRBJ2-7; 11 positions agree with TRBD2. The CDR3 is 18 amino acids. V lost 6 bases, J lost 2 bases, and 15 bases stayed unmatched. Germline values: CDR1 ENHRY, CDR2 SYGVKD. CDR3 region: CAIRKGVAGGSRPYEQYF. CDR3 sequence (DNA): TGTGCCATCAGGAAAGGGGTAGCGGGGGGGTCGCGGCCCTACGAGCAGTACTTC.

V gene TRBV19 combines with J gene TRBJ2-7, with 11 bases identical to TRBD2. CDR3 length equals 15 residues. Germline CDR1 and CDR2: LNHDA and SQIVND (reference sequence). V shed 5 bases and J 3 bases; nucleotides not matched to a gene: 6. DNA for the CDR3: TGTGCCAGTAGTGTAGGGACTAGCGGAGTCTACGAGCAGTACTTC. Its translation is CASSVGTSGVYEQYF.

The V and J genes are TRBV7-9 and TRBJ2-7; 8 bases are a match to TRBD1. The germline V gene encodes CDR1 SEHNR and CDR2 FQNEAQ (reference sequence). With V trimmed by 5 bases and J by 0 bases, 9 bases remained unmatched. The CDR3 spans 16 residues. CDR3 protein: CASSGERTGYSYEQYF. The CDR3 DNA follows: TGTGCCAGCAGCGGCGAAAGGACAGGGTACTCCTACGAGCAGTACTTC.

This chain joins TRBV6-1 and TRBJ2-7, with D perhaps matching TRBD1 (5 bases). Germline CDR1 and CDR2: MNHNS and SASEGT. The CDR3 loop spans 18 amino acids. Trimming removed 0 bases at V and 0 bases at J, with 18 bases between. CDR3 amino acids: CASSEALFWGRSSYEQYF. CDR3 sequence (DNA): TGTGCCAGCAGTGAAGCGCTGTTCTGGGGCCGGAGCTCCTACGAGCAGTACTTC.